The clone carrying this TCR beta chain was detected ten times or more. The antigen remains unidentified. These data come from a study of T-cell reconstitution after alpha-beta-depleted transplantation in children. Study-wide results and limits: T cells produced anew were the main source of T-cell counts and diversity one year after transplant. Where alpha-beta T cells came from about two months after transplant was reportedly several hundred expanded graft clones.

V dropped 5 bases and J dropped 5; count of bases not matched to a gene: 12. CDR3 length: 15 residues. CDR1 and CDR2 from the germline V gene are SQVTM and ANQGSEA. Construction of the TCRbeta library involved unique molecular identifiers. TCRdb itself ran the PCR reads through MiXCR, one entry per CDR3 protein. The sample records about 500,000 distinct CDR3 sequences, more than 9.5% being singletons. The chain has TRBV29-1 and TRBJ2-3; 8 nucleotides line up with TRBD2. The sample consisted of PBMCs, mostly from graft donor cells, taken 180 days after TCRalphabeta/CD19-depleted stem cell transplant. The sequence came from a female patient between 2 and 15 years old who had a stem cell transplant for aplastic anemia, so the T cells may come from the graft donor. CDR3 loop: CSVPYSGSLGDTQYF. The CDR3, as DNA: TGCAGCGTTCCCTACAGCGGGAGTCTGGGAGATACGCAGTATTTT.